This T cell receptor beta chain was retrieved from a study of sequential checkpoint blockade in melanoma. Treatment denoted: randomized to nivolumab then ipilimumab (arm A) or the reverse (arm B). Clones were sequenced by immunoSEQ multiplex PCR, and TCRdb holds only the in-frame ones, with some missing. The sample yields 6,500 to 8,500 clones, about 60% seen once. This CDR3 is 14 amino acids long. Trimming pared 4 bases from V and 3 bases from J, leaving 10 bases between. Germline CDR1 and CDR2: MNHEY and SMNVEV (reference sequence). The sequences come from CD8+ T cells sorted from blood (inferred from file names), collected from a patient given nivolumab and ipilimumab in sequence. This TCR derives from a human donor with melanoma. This sequence joins TRBV27 and TRBJ1-5; D is uncertain. The CDR3 DNA follows: TGTGCCAGCAGTTACGGGAGTAACAATCAGCCCCAGCATTTT. Translated: CASSYGSNNQPQHF.